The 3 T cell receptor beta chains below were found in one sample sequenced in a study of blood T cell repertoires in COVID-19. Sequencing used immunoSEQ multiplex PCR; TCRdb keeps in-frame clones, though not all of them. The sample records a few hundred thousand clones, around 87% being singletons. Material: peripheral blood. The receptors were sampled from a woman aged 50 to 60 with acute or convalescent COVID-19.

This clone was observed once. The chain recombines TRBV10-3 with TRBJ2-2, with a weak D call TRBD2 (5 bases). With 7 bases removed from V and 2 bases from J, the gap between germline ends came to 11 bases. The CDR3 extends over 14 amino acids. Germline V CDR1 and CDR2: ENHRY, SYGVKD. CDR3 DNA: TGTGCCATCATCGACGGGATAAACACCGGGGAGCTGTTTTTT. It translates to CAIIDGINTGELFF.

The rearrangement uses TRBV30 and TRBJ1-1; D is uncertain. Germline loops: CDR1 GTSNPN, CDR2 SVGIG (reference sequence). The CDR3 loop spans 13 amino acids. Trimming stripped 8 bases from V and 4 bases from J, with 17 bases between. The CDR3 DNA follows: TGTGCCACCCTTGGAATGCGGAGCACTGAAGCTTTCTTT. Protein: CATLGMRSTEAFF.

The CDR3 sequence: CASSLGFGDEKLFF. Written as DNA, the CDR3 is TGTGCCAGCAGTCTCGGATTCGGGGATGAAAAACTGTTTTTT. The chain employs TRBV5-4 and TRBJ1-4; no definite D call. Trimming stripped 5 bases from V and 6 bases from J, with 14 bases between. The CDR3 totals 14 residues. In germline, CDR1 is SGHNT, CDR2 YYREEE (reference sequence).